This TCR beta chain was found in a study of human T cells and chemical hapten exposure. This clonotype occurred many times. Time point specified: patch test 3, about 24 weeks after DPC sensitization. The treatment was: therapeutic diphenylcyclopropenone sensitization with weekly scalp DPC. Each cDNA molecule in the library carried unique molecular identifiers. TCRdb recomputed calls from the RACE reads with MiXCR, one row per CDR3 protein. The data contain about 76,000 distinct CDR3 sequences, over 10% of them seen just once; the ten biggest clones take up around 5.8%. J gave up 4 bases and V 6 bases, and 12 bases lay outside the gene matches. The CDR3 contains 17 residues.

Sequenced here: whole blood, sampled in connection with sensitization to the hapten diphenylcyclopropenone (DPC). This chain connects TRBV12-3 or TRBV12-4 to TRBJ2-6, with 7 positions matching TRBD1. The sequence was collected from a woman in her fifties or sixties with alopecia areata. Some clones in this sample may be carry-over from other donors' samples. CDR3 loop: CASRLTGTVSGANVLTF. The CDR3 DNA follows: TGTGCCAGCAGACTTACAGGGACAGTTTCAGGGGCCAACGTCCTGACTTTC.